The 18 T cell receptor beta chains reported below all come from one sample, sequenced in a study of shared clonotypes between healthy human individuals. Libraries were prepared by immunoSEQ multiplex PCR; TCRdb keeps only in-frame clonotypes and omits some of them. The table has about 490,000 clones, 70% to 80% seen once; the top ten hold roughly 12%. Sequenced material: PBMCs. These receptors were collected from a woman aged 40-49 years in good health. Some clones in this sample may be carry-over from other donors' samples.

The gene calls are TRBV5-1 and TRBJ2-6, with 7 bases fitting TRBD1. V trimming: 4 bases; J trimming: 1 base; junction bases outside the gene matches: 11. The V gene's germline CDR1 is SGHRS and CDR2 YFSETQ. The CDR3 sequence is 18 residues long. The CDR3 region has the DNA TGCGCCAGCAGCAGAACCGGGACAGAACTATCTGGGGCCAACGTCCTGACTTTC. Amino acids: CASSRTGTELSGANVLTF.

This chain joins TRBV5-1 and TRBJ2-1; TRBD2 aligns across 10 bases. The germline V gene encodes CDR1 SGHRS and CDR2 YFSETQ. The CDR3 is made up of 15 amino acids. Trimming cost V 4 bases and J 2 bases; bases outside gene matches: 3. As DNA, the CDR3 is TGCGCCAGCAGCGGAACTAGCGGGACCTACAATGAGCAGTTCTTC. Amino acid sequence: CASSGTSGTYNEQFF.

A word on this clone: At one boundary the junction diverges from the germline segment, which might be a read error. Other DNA sequences from this sample encode an identical CDR3 as well. The chain joins TRBV7-7 to TRBJ2-2; 7 positions agree with TRBD2. This CDR3 contains 12 residues. In germline, CDR1 is SSHAT, CDR2 FNYEAQ (reference sequence). As DNA, the CDR3 is TGTGCTAGCAGCTTAGCGGGCGGGGAGCTGTTTTTT. As protein: CASSLAGGELFF.

The CDR3 protein is CASSLDRGTLGDTQYF. The CDR3 region has the DNA TGCGCCAGCAGCTTGGACAGGGGGACCCTCGGGGATACGCAGTATTTT. The chain links TRBV5-1 to TRBJ2-3, with 8 nucleotides matching TRBD1. The CDR3 covers 16 residues. Losses at the gene ends were 0 bases for V and 6 bases for J; bases not matched to a gene: 9. Germline CDR1 and CDR2: SGHRS and YFSETQ.

The chain carries TRBV2 and TRBJ1-6; 9 nucleotides align to TRBD1. This CDR3 has 16 amino acids. From germline, CDR1 is SNHLY and CDR2 FYNNEI. J was trimmed by 7 bases and V by 6 bases; bases with no gene match: 10. CDR3 protein: CASSPFTGGGNSPLHF. The CDR3 coding sequence is TGTGCCAGCAGCCCGTTCACAGGGGGCGGCAATTCACCCCTCCACTTT.

This clone was counted a few times. J is TRBJ2-3 and V is TRBV15, with D hard to call. Germline V CDR1 and CDR2: LNHNV, YYDKDF (reference sequence). V lost 0 bases, J lost 0 bases, and 7 bases lay in between. The CDR3 is made up of 15 amino acids. CDR3 in amino acids: CATSRDGSSTDTQYF. CDR3 DNA sequence: TGTGCCACCAGCAGAGATGGATCTAGCACAGATACGCAGTATTTT.

The chain links TRBV5-8 to TRBJ2-1, with 10 bases fitting TRBD2. The V gene's germline CDR1 is SGHTS and CDR2 YDEGEE. This CDR3 region has 15 residues. With 1 base clipped from V and 2 bases from J, the junction kept 0 bases outside the gene matches. The CDR3 loop reads CASSLTSGTYNEQFF. The CDR3 region has the DNA TGTGCCAGCAGCTTGACTAGCGGGACCTACAATGAGCAGTTCTTC.

The rearrangement joins TRBV21-1 to TRBJ2-7; TRBD1 is the table's D call, not checked against the DNA. TRBV21-1 is assigned pseudogene status. CDR3 length equals 13 residues. CDR3 sequence reads: CASSPTGIYEQYF. Written as DNA, the CDR3 is TGTGCCAGCAGCCCGACAGGAATCTACGAGCAGTACTTC.

A remark on this clone: Different DNA sequences within this sample yield the same CDR3. This chain connects TRBV7-9 to TRBJ2-3, with 7 positions matching TRBD2. Germline V CDR1 and CDR2: SEHNR, FQNEAQ (reference sequence). With V trimmed by 4 bases and J by 0 bases, 1 base remained unmatched. The CDR3 is 14 amino acids. The CDR3 bases are TGTGCCAGCAGCTCTAGCGGTAGCACAGATACGCAGTATTTT. It yields the protein CASSSSGSTDTQYF.

The chain combines TRBV27 with TRBJ2-5; no firm D call. The CDR3 spans 13 residues. The V and J ends lost 3 bases and 3 bases respectively, with 8 bases between them. In germline, CDR1 is MNHEY, CDR2 SMNVEV (reference sequence). The CDR3 DNA reads as TGTGCCAGCAGTTTCGGGCCCGAAGAGACCCAGTACTTC. Translation: CASSFGPEETQYF.

In the case of this clone: The identical CDR3 is also encoded by other nucleotide sequences in the sample. The chain combines TRBV11-2 with TRBJ2-7; D not certain. Trimming stripped 5 bases from V and 7 bases from J, with 9 bases between. The CDR3 runs to 11 residues. Germline V gives CDR1 SGHAT, CDR2 FQNNGV. The DNA of the CDR3 is TGTGCCAGCAGCCCAGGTGGGGAGCAGTACTTC. It translates to CASSPGGEQYF.

V and J are TRBV28 and TRBJ1-1; TRBD1 matches at 7 bases. CDR1 MDHEN and CDR2 SYDVKM come from the germline V gene. V shed 11 bases, J shed 1 base, and the junction held 13 bases outside the gene matches. This CDR3 spans 15 amino acids. CDR3 amino acids: CAGKKPGQQNTEAFF. The CDR3 coding sequence is TGTGCCGGCAAAAAACCGGGACAGCAGAACACTGAAGCTTTCTTT.

The rearrangement links TRBV11-3 to TRBJ2-1; D not resolved. V lost 3 bases, J lost 0 bases, and 9 bases lay in between. This CDR3 has 15 amino acids. Germline loops: CDR1 SGHNT, CDR2 YENEEA. The CDR3 reads CASSLGSTSYNEQFF. In nucleotides, the CDR3 is TGTGCCAGCAGCTTGGGAAGCACCTCCTACAATGAGCAGTTCTTC.

The table lists this clone with a count of one. The rearrangement uses TRBV5-1 and TRBJ1-4; D gene ambiguous. Germline CDR1 and CDR2: SGHRS and YFSETQ. Trimming shortened V by 0 bases and J by 0 bases, and 6 bases separated the two germline ends. This CDR3 has 15 amino acids. The CDR3 region has the DNA TGCGCCAGCAGCTTGGGCGCAACAACTAATGAAAAACTGTTTTTT. It is translated as CASSLGATTNEKLFF.

A remark on this clone: In the same sample, other DNA sequences code for this CDR3. The rearrangement joins TRBV27 to TRBJ2-7; 12 bases line up with TRBD1. V was clipped by 6 bases and J by 4 bases; unmatched bases: 7. The CDR3 spans 15 residues. In germline, CDR1 is MNHEY, CDR2 SMNVEV (reference sequence). The CDR3: CASSPGTGGGYEQYF. The CDR3 DNA is TGTGCCAGCAGCCCCGGGACAGGGGGCGGGTACGAGCAGTACTTC.

In the case of this clone: This likely stems from a read error, as it lies one base from a far larger clone. Other DNA sequences from this sample encode an identical CDR3 as well. The chain couples TRBV27 to TRBJ2-7; tentatively, D is TRBD2 (6 bases). Deletions cut 3 bases from V and 5 bases from J, with 8 bases between. This CDR3 contains 12 residues. The germline gives CDR1 MNHEY, CDR2 SMNVEV (reference sequence). The CDR3 is CASSFGTHEQYF. The CDR3 DNA reads as TGTGCCAGCAGTTTCGGGACTCACGAGCAGTACTTC.

The chain has TRBV14 and TRBJ2-2, with 9 nucleotides matching TRBD2. CDR1 SGHDN and CDR2 FVKESK come from the germline V gene. The CDR3 sequence is 16 residues long. Germline trimming cut 4 bases from V and 6 bases from J; bases unmatched to any gene: 9. CDR3 coding DNA: TGTGCCAGCAGCCTCAGGATGACTAGCGGAGCCGGGGAGCTGTTTTTT. Translation gives CASSLRMTSGAGELFF. The complete variable domain, with remaining parts taken from reference TRBV14 and TRBJ2-2, reads EAGVTQFPSHSVIEKGQTVTLRCDPISGHDNLYWYRRVMGKEIKFLLHFVKESKQDESGMPNNRFLAERTGGTYSTLKVQPAELEDSGVYFCASSLRMTSGAGELFFGEGSRLTVL.

This chain connects TRBV29-1 to TRBJ1-1; D is uncertain. V gave up 7 bases and J gave up 3 bases, with 9 bases separating them. In germline, CDR1 is SQVTM, CDR2 ANQGSEA. This CDR3 is built from 11 residues. Here the CDR3 reads CSAPGDTEAFF. CDR3 coding DNA: TGCAGCGCCCCAGGCGACACTGAAGCTTTCTTT.